Presented here are 7 T cell receptor beta chains from one specimen sequenced in a study of T cell repertoires in ileal Crohn's disease (dated by TCRdb to 2018 to 2020). Per the publication, the time point label means: neoterminal ileum biopsy at postoperative endoscopy, about 6 months after surgery. Receptor amplification or capture employed the immunoSEQ multiplex PCR assay. TCRdb obtained this table from immuneACCESS and retained in-frame rearrangements with V and J assigned. These tables miss some clones; where compared with another copy, unresolved V genes account for less than half of the shortfall, and the remainder is unexplained. This sample is represented by roughly 4,900 clones; roughly 80% of them were singletons. The ten biggest clones cover about a third of the sample. Sequencing used ileal tissue. The receptor set was obtained from an adult with Crohn's disease.

The V and J genes are TRBV10-1 and TRBJ2-1; the D is unclear. Trimming stripped 0 bases from V and 6 bases from J, with 9 bases between. Germline V gene data show CDR1 as WNHNN and CDR2 as SYGVQD (reference sequence). This CDR3 spans 14 amino acids. The CDR3 nucleotides are TGCGCCAGCAGTGAGTCGTCATTTCGCAATGAGCAGTTCTTC. Translating gives CASSESSFRNEQFF.

This clone showed up just once. CDR3 sequence: CASSHLDAGNTEAFF. In nucleotides, the CDR3 is TGTGCCAGCAGCCATTTGGACGCCGGCAACACTGAAGCTTTCTTT. The chain recombines TRBV14 with TRBJ1-1; D not resolved. The CDR3 runs to 15 residues. V lost 3 bases and J lost 2, with 13 bases in between. The germline gives CDR1 SGHDN, CDR2 FVKESK.

This clone is hyperexpanded in the sample. The chain has TRBV7-6 and TRBJ2-1; the match to TRBD1 covers 8 bases. The CDR3 loop spans 15 amino acids. Trimming took 5 bases from V and 8 from J; bases not matched to a gene: 11. Germline assignment: CDR1 SGHVS and CDR2 FNYEAQ. The CDR3 loop is CASSPRTGSKDEQFF. CDR3 DNA: TGTGCCAGCAGCCCAAGGACAGGGTCTAAGGATGAGCAGTTCTTC.

This rearrangement joins TRBV5-8 to TRBJ2-1, with D tentatively TRBD2 (6 bases). Trimming removed 7 bases at V and 7 bases at J, with 18 bases between. This CDR3 comprises 14 residues. Looked up from germline, CDR1 is SGHTS and CDR2 is YDEGEE. The CDR3 DNA follows: TGTGCCAGCCCCGGTGGGGGACTTTTGAATGAGCAGTTCTTC. The encoded protein is CASPGGGLLNEQFF.

The genes are TRBV5-3 and TRBJ1-2; a possible D gene is TRBD1 (5 bases). TRBV5-3 is designated an ORF whose function remains uncertain. CDR3 length: 15 residues. The ends were cut back, 1 base at V and 4 bases at J, with 14 bases in the middle. The CDR3 DNA reads as TGTGCCAGAAGCTTGTGGCGTCTGGGGGTCTATGGCTACACCTTC. It codes for CARSLWRLGVYGYTF.

The V and J genes are TRBV25-1 and TRBJ2-1; 7 bases line up with TRBD2. The length of the CDR3 is 14 residues. Germline CDR1 reads MGHDK; CDR2 reads SYGVNS. Trimming cost V 6 bases and J 2 bases; bases outside gene matches: 4. The CDR3 spells CASRQAGAYNEQFF. CDR3 sequence (DNA): TGTGCCAGCAGACAGGCGGGGGCCTACAATGAGCAGTTCTTC.

V and J are TRBV19 and TRBJ2-7, with D possibly TRBD1 on 6 matching bases. Germline values: CDR1 LNHDA, CDR2 SQIVND (reference sequence). This CDR3 contains 12 residues. Trimming took 7 bases from V and 4 from J, leaving 11 bases between them. The CDR3 is CASNNGQYEQYF. In nucleotides, the CDR3 is TGTGCCAGTAACAACGGACAGTACGAGCAGTACTTC.